This T cell receptor beta chain derives from a study of spatial heterogeneity in lung cancer. From the 5' RACE reads, TCRdb called clonotypes with MiXCR, one entry per CDR3 protein. The table lists under 150,000 distinct CDR3 sequences, 9.5% to 15% of them singletons, with roughly 17% in the top ten. Germline CDR1 is MGHRA and CDR2 is YSYEKL. The CDR3 is made up of 18 amino acids. V was shortened by 0 bases and J by 3 bases, with 20 bases between the two germline ends. Indicated time point: blood at routine non-recurrence follow-up after resection. Tumor, nontumor lung or frozen PBMC supplied whole RNA that was sequenced unsorted.

The chain carries TRBV4-1 and TRBJ1-1; D is ambiguous. Specimen: PBMCs, collected at follow-up. This receptor was taken from a male donor with early-stage non-small cell lung cancer. The CDR3 loop reads CASSQDLRLRKKDTEAFF. In DNA, the CDR3 is TGCGCCAGCAGCCAAGATTTAAGGCTTAGGAAGAAGGACACTGAAGCTTTCTTT.